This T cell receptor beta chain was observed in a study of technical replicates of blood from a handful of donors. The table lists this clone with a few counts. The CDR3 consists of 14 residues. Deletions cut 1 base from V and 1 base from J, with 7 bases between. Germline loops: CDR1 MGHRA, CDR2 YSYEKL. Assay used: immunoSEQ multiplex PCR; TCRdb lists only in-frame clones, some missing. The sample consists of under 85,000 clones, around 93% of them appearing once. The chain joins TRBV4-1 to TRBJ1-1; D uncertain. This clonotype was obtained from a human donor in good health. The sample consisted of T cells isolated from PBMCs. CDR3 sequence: CASSQGSGNTEAFF. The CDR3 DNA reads TGCGCCAGCAGCCAAGGTAGCGGGAACACTGAAGCTTTCTTT.